The clone carrying this T cell receptor beta chain has only a few counts. Its antigen is unknown. The sample has other DNA sequences that encode this CDR3 too. Using immunoSEQ multiplex PCR, the repertoire was profiled, and TCRdb retains in-frame clones only, with some absent. Of about 48,000 clones detected, roughly 87% appear once; the ten largest clones hold less than 8%. The data belong to a study of OX40 agonist ivuxolimab in advanced cancers. Study background: The patients received ivuxolimab by intravenous route every 2 weeks at 0.01 to 10 mg/kg.

Study-level points and caveats: Normalized T-cell clonal expansion was also low in a subset of nonresponders.

Germline V lookup: CDR1 GTSNPN, CDR2 SVGIG (reference sequence). The CDR3 runs 12 residues. The sample was CD4+ or CD8+ T cells sorted from blood, taken in a trial of the OX40 agonist ivuxolimab. This TCR derives from an adult with an advanced solid tumor such as melanoma, head and neck, liver or kidney cancer. The chain has TRBV30 and TRBJ2-2; D possibly corresponds to TRBD1 (6 bases). CDR3 sequence reads: CAGVGAAGELFF. The CDR3 DNA is TGTGCTGGTGTGGGGGCCGCCGGGGAGCTGTTTTTT.